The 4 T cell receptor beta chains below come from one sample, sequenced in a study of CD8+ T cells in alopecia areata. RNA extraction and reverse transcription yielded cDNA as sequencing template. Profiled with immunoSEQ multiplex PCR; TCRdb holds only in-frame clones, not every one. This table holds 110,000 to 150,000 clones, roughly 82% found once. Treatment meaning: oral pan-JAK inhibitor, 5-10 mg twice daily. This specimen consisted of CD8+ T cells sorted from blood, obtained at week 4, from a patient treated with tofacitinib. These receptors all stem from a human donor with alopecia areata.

The CDR3 spells CASSFGAYEQYF. The CDR3 nucleotides read TGTGCCAGCAGCTTTGGAGCATACGAGCAGTACTTC. The rearrangement joins TRBV11-1 to TRBJ2-7, with D unresolved. Germline assignment: CDR1 SGHAT and CDR2 FQDESV (reference sequence). This CDR3 has 12 residues. V dropped 3 bases and J dropped 4 bases, with 7 bases sitting between them.

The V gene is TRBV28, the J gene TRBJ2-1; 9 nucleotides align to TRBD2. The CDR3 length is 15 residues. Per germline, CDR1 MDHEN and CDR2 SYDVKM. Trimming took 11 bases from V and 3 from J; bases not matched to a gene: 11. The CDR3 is CAGSLAGVGYNEQFF. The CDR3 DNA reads TGTGCCGGATCATTAGCGGGGGTTGGCTACAATGAGCAGTTCTTC.

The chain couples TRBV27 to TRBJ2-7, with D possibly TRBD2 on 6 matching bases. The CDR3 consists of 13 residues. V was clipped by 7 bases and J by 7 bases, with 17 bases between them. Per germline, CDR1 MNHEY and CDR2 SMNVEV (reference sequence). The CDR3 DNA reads TGTGCCAGCACTAGCGCCCCGAGTTTGGAGCAGTACTTC. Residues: CASTSAPSLEQYF.

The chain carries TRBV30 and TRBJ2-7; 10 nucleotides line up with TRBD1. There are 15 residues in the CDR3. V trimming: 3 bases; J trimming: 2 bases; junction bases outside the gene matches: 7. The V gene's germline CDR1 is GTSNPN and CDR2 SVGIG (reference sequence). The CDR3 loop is CAWSLGQGVAYEQYF. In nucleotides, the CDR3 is TGTGCCTGGAGCCTCGGACAGGGGGTCGCCTACGAGCAGTACTTC.